The 11 T cell receptor beta chains below come from one sample, sequenced in a study of T cell changes during pregnancy in multiple sclerosis. Produced via immunoSEQ multiplex PCR; TCRdb's table is partial and in-frame only. The sample lists some 75,000 clones, over 90% seen once, with 0.85% to 1.2% in the top ten. This sample comprised peripheral blood, obtained in the second trimester of pregnancy. The receptors stem from a female donor with multiple sclerosis, enrolled in a pregnancy study.

This sequence joins TRBV30 and TRBJ1-1; 10 nucleotides align to TRBD1. V was pared by 7 bases and J by 7 bases, with 6 bases of the junction left unmatched. The CDR3 spans 12 residues. Per germline, CDR1 GTSNPN and CDR2 SVGIG (reference sequence). The CDR3 DNA sequence: TGTGCCTTAAAGACAGGGGGCTTTGAAGCTTTCTTT. This sequence encodes CALKTGGFEAFF.

V is TRBV7-8 and J is TRBJ1-5; no firm D call. Trimming took 2 bases from V and 0 from J, leaving 11 bases between them. CDR3 size: 16 residues. Germline assignment: CDR1 SGHVS and CDR2 FQNEAQ. CDR3 DNA sequence: TGTGCCAGCAGCTTAAGGGAGGCAGATAGCAATCAGCCCCAGCATTTT. Translating gives CASSLREADSNQPQHF.

This clone was detected a few times. The chain employs TRBV7-2 and TRBJ1-2; possible D gene TRBD1, 6 bases. In germline, CDR1 is SGHTA, CDR2 FQGNSA. The V and J ends lost 1 base and 4 bases respectively, with 16 bases between them. The length of the CDR3 is 16 residues. CDR3 nucleotides: TGTGCCAGCAGCTTAGTAAGGACAGATTCTTTCTATGGCTACACCTTC. This codes for CASSLVRTDSFYGYTF.

The J gene is TRBJ1-4, the V gene TRBV4-3; the D is unclear. V was clipped by 1 base and J by 7 bases, with 16 bases between them. This CDR3 spans 16 amino acids. CDR1 is LGHNA and CDR2 is YSLEER in the germline V gene. The CDR3 nucleotides are TGCGCCAGCAGCCAAGGAACGGGGATCTGGGGTGAAAAACTGTTTTTT. This translates into CASSQGTGIWGEKLFF.

The rearrangement uses TRBV21-1 and TRBJ1-2; TRBD1, the table's D call, was not compared with the DNA. TRBV21-1 corresponds to a pseudogene. The CDR3 is made up of 16 amino acids. The CDR3 nucleotides are TGTGCCAGCAACCAGAGACAGGGTGAGGGTAACTATGGCTACACCTTC. Translated, it gives CASNQRQGEGNYGYTF.

The chain combines TRBV6-5 with TRBJ1-1; unclear D gene. Germline CDR1 is MNHEY and CDR2 is SVGAGI. The CDR3 totals 15 residues. Trimming cost V 0 bases and J 1 base, with 9 bases left between them. The CDR3 DNA follows: TGTGCCAGCAGTTACTCGCGGTCCGGGAACACTGAAGCTTTCTTT. Translating it yields CASSYSRSGNTEAFF.

The rearrangement uses TRBV27 and TRBJ2-2; D uncertain. Between the trimmed V and J ends, which lost 6 bases and 1 base, there was a span of 12 bases. The CDR3 is 15 amino acids. The germline V gene has CDR1 MNHEY and CDR2 SMNVEV (reference sequence). The CDR3 DNA is TGTGCCAGCAGGGTGGCCAGACAGAACACCGGGGAGCTGTTTTTT. Encoded protein: CASRVARQNTGELFF.

The V and J genes are TRBV15 and TRBJ2-7, with 8 positions matching TRBD2. Trimming cost V 6 bases and J 2 bases; bases outside gene matches: 3. CDR3 size: 13 residues. Germline CDR1 and CDR2: LNHNV and YYDKDF (reference sequence). DNA for the CDR3: TGTGCCACCAGTAGCGGGGCCACCTACGAGCAGTACTTC. Translating it yields CATSSGATYEQYF.

The CDR3 nucleotides read TGTGCCAGCAGCCAAGTTGCCGCGGCTAGCACAGATACGCAGTATTTT. As protein: CASSQVAAASTDTQYF. This chain connects TRBV14 to TRBJ2-3, with D unresolved. Germline V CDR1 and CDR2: SGHDN, FVKESK. With 1 base removed from V and 0 bases from J, the gap between germline ends came to 11 bases. This CDR3 contains 16 residues.

The V gene is TRBV28, the J gene TRBJ1-2; 9 positions agree with TRBD1. CDR3 size: 17 residues. V dropped 5 bases and J dropped 6; count of bases not matched to a gene: 16. Germline V gene sequence: CDR1 MDHEN, CDR2 SYDVKM. CDR3 sequence (DNA): TGTGCCAGCAGTCCACCCGGGACAGGGCTCCTTGGGGATGGCTACACCTTC. This sequence encodes CASSPPGTGLLGDGYTF.

The chain is built from TRBV30 and TRBJ2-7, with TRBD2 identical over 8 bases. The trim removed 4 bases at V and 5 bases at J, leaving 7 bases unmatched. The CDR3 is 13 residues long. Germline-derived CDR1 and CDR2 are GTSNPN and SVGIG (reference sequence). The CDR3 coding sequence is TGTGCCTGGAAAGTGACTAGCGTGAACGAGCAGTACTTC. It encodes CAWKVTSVNEQYF.